The sequence of this TCR beta chain was determined in a study of blood T cell repertoires in COVID-19. CDR1 and CDR2 (germline): MDHEN, SYDVKM. The ends lost 6 bases at V and 2 bases at J; junction bases unmatched: 20. The CDR3 extends over 20 amino acids. The assay was immunoSEQ multiplex PCR, and TCRdb's table has in-frame clones only and misses some. The sample yields tens of thousands of clones, approximately 88% seen once. Sequencing was done on a sample of peripheral blood. The sequence was obtained from a woman between 40 and 55 years old with acute or convalescent COVID-19. V gene TRBV28 combines with J gene TRBJ2-1; TRBD2 matches at 9 bases. The DNA for the CDR3 is TGTGCCAGCAGCCGTCCGACTAATAGCGGGAGACGGGGTCCCTACAATGAGCAGTTCTTC. Residues: CASSRPTNSGRRGPYNEQFF.